The TCR beta chain described here comes from a study of shared clonotypes between healthy human individuals. About the study: The study drew on two women and three men aged 18 to 49 as donors.

CDR1 MNHEY and CDR2 SMNVEV come from the germline V gene (reference sequence). There are 14 residues in the CDR3. Between the trimmed V and J ends, which lost 6 bases and 5 bases, there was a span of 14 bases. A CD45RA+ naive subset and a CD45RA-negative memory subset were split from CD4+ cells. Sequenced by immunoSEQ multiplex PCR; TCRdb stores in-frame clones only, minus some. The sample has approximately 1,000,000 clones, 70% to 80% seen once. The receptor was derived from a man aged 18 to 29 in good health. Some clones in this sample may be carry-over from other donors' samples. The sample consisted of memory CD4+ T cells from PBMCs. Noted subset: CD45RA-negative fraction. The V gene is TRBV27, the J gene TRBJ1-5; possible D gene TRBD1, 5 bases. CDR3 loop: CASSTIQGDQPQHF. In nucleotides, the CDR3 is TGTGCCAGCAGCACAATTCAGGGTGATCAGCCCCAGCATTTT.